This TCR beta chain was documented in a study of cytomegalovirus exposure and HLA in healthy donors. Both 60 Vbeta primers and 13 Jbeta primers went into the PCR. The assay was immunoSEQ multiplex PCR, and TCRdb's table has in-frame clones only and misses some. Of 150,000 to 200,000 clones in the sample, more than 85% are singletons; the top ten hold approximately 1.5%. Study-wide results and limits: Analyzed later, most CMV-associated TCR beta chains appeared HLA-restricted. Later examination showed HLA-associated TCR beta chains had greater clonal expansion than equally common others. Across all donors, roughly uniform sequencing depth was an assumption of the presence/absence analyses. In a later analysis, about 17,000 TCR beta sequences were associated with HLA alleles at 0.05 false discovery rate.

The CDR3 is made up of 13 amino acids. Germline lookup yields CDR1 SGHNT and CDR2 YYREEE (reference sequence). V was shortened by 5 bases and J by 3 bases, with 11 bases between the two germline ends. This clone was counted only a few times. Its antigen is not identified. The rearrangement links TRBV5-4 to TRBJ2-5; D might be TRBD1 (5 bases). The clonotype was recovered from a woman in her late teens or twenties in good health and CMV-seronegative. Sequencing was performed on PBMCs. The CDR3 DNA is TGTGCCAGCAGGGGGCAGAACGAAGAGACCCAGTACTTC. Translating gives CASRGQNEETQYF.